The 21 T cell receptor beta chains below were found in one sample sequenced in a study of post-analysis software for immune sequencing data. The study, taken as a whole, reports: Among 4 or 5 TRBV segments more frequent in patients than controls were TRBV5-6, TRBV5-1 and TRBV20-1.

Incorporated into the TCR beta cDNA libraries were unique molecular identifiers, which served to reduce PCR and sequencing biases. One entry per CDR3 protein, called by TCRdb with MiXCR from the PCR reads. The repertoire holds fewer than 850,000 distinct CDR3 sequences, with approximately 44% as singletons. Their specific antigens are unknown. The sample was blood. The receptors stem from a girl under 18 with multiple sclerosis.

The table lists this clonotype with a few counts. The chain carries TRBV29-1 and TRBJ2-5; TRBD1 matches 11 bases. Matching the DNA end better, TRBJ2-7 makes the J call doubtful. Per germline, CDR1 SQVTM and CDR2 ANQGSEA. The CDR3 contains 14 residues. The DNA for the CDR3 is TGCAGCGCTGGGGCCGGGACAGGGGGTAACGAGCAGTACTTC. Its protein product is CSAGAGTGGNEQYF.

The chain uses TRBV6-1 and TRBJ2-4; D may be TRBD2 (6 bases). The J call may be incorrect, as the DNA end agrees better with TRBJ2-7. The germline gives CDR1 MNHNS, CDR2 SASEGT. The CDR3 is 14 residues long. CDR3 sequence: CASRWSLAGYEQYF. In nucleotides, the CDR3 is TGTGCCAGCCGCTGGAGTCTCGCGGGGTACGAGCAGTACTTC.

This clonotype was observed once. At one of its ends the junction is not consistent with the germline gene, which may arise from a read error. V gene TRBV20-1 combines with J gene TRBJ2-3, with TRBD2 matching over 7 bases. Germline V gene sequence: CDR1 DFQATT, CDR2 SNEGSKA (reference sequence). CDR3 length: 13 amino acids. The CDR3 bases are TGCAGAGCTAGAAGCGGGACCCCAGATACGCAGTATTTT. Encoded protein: CRARSGTPDTQYF.

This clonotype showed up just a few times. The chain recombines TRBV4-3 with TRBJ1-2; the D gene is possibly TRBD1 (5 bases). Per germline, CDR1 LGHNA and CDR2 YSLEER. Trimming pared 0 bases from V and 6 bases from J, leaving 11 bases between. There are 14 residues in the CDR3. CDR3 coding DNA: TGCGCCAGCAGCCAAGATCCATGGGGGGATGGCTACACCTTC. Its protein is CASSQDPWGDGYTF.

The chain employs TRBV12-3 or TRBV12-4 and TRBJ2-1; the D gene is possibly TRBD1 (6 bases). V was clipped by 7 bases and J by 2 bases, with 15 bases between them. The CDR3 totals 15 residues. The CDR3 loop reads CASTRRGGPYNEQFF. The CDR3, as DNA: TGTGCCAGCACCCGACGAGGGGGTCCCTACAATGAGCAGTTCTTC.

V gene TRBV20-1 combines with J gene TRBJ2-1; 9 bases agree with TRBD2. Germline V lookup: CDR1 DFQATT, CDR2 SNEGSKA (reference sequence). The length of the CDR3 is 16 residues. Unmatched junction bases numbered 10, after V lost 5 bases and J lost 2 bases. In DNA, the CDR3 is TGCAGTGCTCTTGCTGTAGCGGGAGATCCCTACAATGAGCAGTTCTTC. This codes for CSALAVAGDPYNEQFF.

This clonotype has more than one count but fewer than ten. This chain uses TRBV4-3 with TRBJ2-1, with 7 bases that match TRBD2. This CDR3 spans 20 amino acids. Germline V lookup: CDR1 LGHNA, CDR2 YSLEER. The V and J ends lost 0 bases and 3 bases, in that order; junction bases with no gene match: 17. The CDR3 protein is CASSQDRWGGIPTSYNEQFF. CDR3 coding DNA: TGCGCCAGCAGCCAAGATAGATGGGGGGGGATTCCAACTAGCTACAATGAGCAGTTCTTC.

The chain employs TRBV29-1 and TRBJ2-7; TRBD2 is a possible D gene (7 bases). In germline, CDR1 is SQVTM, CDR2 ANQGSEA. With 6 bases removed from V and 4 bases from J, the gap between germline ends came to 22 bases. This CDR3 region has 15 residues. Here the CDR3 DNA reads TGCAGCGTCGCAACAGGGAGGGGGTTGGGATACGAGCAGTACTTC. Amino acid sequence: CSVATGRGLGYEQYF.

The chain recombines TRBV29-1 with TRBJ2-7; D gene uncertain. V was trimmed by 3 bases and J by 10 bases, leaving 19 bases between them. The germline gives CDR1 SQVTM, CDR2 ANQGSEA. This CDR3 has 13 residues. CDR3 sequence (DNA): TGCAGCGTTGATGGTCCCCCTCGTCAGGCCCAGTACTTC. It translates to CSVDGPPRQAQYF.

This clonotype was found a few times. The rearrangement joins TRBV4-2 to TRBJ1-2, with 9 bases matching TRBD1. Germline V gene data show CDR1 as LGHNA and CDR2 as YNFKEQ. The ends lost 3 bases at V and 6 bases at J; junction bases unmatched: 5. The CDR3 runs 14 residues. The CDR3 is CASSQLDRGDGYTF. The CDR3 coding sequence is TGTGCCAGCAGCCAGCTGGACAGGGGCGATGGCTACACCTTC.

CDR3 DNA sequence: TGCAGCGTTGAAATCGGGACCGCCGGGCCCCTCACAGATACGCAGTATTTT. This translates into CSVEIGTAGPLTDTQYF. V gene TRBV29-1 combines with J gene TRBJ2-3, with D possibly called TRBD1 or TRBD2 (5 bases each). V lost 2 bases and J 2 bases, leaving 20 bases between the germline ends. CDR1 and CDR2 from the germline V gene are SQVTM and ANQGSEA. The CDR3 is 17 amino acids.

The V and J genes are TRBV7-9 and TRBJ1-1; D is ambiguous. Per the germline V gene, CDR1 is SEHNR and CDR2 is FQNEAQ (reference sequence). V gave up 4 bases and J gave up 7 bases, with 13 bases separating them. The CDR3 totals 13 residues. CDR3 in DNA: TGTGCCAGCAGCTCCTTGTCCGGGAATGAAGCTTTCTTT. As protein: CASSSLSGNEAFF.

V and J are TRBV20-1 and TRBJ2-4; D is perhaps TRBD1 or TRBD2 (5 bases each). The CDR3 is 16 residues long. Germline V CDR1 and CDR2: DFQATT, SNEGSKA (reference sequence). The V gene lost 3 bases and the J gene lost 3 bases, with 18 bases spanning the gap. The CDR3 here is CSASPGRAKHKNIQYF. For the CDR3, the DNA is TGCAGTGCTAGCCCGGGACGAGCGAAACACAAAAACATTCAGTACTTC.

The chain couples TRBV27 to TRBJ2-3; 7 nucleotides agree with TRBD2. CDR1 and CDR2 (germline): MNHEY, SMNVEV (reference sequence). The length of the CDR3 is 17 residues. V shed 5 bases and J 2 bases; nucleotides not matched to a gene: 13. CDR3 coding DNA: TGTGCCAGCAGTCCACTCTCAGCGGGGCCCTCCACAGATACGCAGTATTTT. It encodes CASSPLSAGPSTDTQYF.

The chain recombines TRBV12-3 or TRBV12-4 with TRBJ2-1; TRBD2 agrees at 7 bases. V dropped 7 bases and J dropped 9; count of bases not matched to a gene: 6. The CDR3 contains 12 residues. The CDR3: CASKGGRGEQFF. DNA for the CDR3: TGTGCCAGCAAGGGCGGGAGAGGTGAGCAGTTCTTC.

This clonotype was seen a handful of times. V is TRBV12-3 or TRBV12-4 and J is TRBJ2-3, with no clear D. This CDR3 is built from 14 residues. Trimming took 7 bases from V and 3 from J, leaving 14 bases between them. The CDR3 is CASNDEKRTDTQYF. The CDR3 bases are TGTGCCAGCAACGACGAAAAGAGGACAGATACGCAGTATTTT.

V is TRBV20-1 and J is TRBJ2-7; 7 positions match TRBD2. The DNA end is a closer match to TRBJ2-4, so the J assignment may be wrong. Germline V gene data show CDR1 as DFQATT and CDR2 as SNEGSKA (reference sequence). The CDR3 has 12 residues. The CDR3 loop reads CSAHGGGNIQYF. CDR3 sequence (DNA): TGCAGTGCTCATGGGGGAGGGAACATTCAGTACTTC.

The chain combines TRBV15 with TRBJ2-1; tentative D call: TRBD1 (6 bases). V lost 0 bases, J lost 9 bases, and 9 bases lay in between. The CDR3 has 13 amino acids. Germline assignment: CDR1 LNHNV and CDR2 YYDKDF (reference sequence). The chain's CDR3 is CATSRDGGSEQFF. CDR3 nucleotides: TGTGCCACCAGCAGAGATGGGGGCAGTGAGCAGTTCTTC.

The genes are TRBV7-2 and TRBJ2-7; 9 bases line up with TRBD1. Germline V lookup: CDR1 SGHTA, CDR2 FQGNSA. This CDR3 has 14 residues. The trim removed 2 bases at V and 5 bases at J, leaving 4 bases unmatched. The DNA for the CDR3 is TGTGCCAGCAGCTTATGGACAGGGGACCACGAGCAGTACTTC. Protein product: CASSLWTGDHEQYF.

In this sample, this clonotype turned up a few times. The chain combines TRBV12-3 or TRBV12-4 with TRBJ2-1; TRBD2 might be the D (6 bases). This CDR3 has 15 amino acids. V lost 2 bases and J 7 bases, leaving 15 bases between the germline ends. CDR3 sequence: CASSLYGSPRNEQFF. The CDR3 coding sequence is TGTGCCAGCAGTTTATACGGGAGCCCACGGAATGAGCAGTTCTTC.

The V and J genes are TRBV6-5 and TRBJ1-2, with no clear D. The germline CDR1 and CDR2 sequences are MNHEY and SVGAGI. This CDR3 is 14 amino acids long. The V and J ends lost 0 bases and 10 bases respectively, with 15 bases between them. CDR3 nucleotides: TGTGCCAGCAGTTACTCGAGGGAATGGGTGGACTACACCTTC. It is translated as CASSYSREWVDYTF.